Below, 32 T cell receptor beta chains from the same sample are listed, as sequenced in a study of persistence of HIV-infected CD4 T cells. Sequencing used immunoSEQ version 4 in survey mode. Some clones are missing from TCRdb's copy, which holds only in-frame ones; the method was immunoSEQ multiplex PCR. The sample records roughly 64,000 clones, more than 70% being singletons. An overlapping HIV-1 Gag peptide pool stimulated these cells at about 1 ug/peptide/mL. CD40L-negative CD69-negative CD45RO-high memory CD4+ T cells were sorted as populations depleted of antigen-responding cells. Their antigens remain unidentified. This specimen consisted of CD4+ T cells sorted from PBMCs after approximately 19-hour stimulation, obtained from a patient who received antiretroviral therapy. These receptors were collected from an adult man with HIV who was CMV-seropositive.

This clone was counted only a few times. V is TRBV5-4 and J is TRBJ1-4; 8 bases fit TRBD1. Germline V gene sequence: CDR1 SGHNT, CDR2 YYREEE (reference sequence). The CDR3 has 16 amino acids. V lost 4 bases and J lost 10; bases outside the gene matches: 15. In DNA, the CDR3 is TGTGCCAGCAGCCCGGGACAGGAAAACGTACTGGGAAAACTGTTTTTT. Residues: CASSPGQENVLGKLFF.

The V call is TRBV9, the J call TRBJ1-2, with D uncertain. The CDR3 consists of 16 residues. V gave up 4 bases and J gave up 4 bases, with 20 bases separating them. The germline gives CDR1 SGDLS, CDR2 YYNGEE. The CDR3 DNA reads TGTGCCAGCAGCCCGGGTAGGATCCGGACGGGCTATGGCTACACCTTC. This sequence encodes CASSPGRIRTGYGYTF.

CDR3 sequence (DNA): TGTGCCAGCAGTTACGCCGACAGAACGCAGTATTTT. This sequence encodes CASSYADRTQYF. The chain employs TRBV6-2 or TRBV6-3 and TRBJ2-3; weak D call: TRBD1 (5 bases). Trimming removed 2 bases from V and 9 bases from J, with 9 bases in between. CDR3 size: 12 residues. Looked up from germline, CDR1 is MNHEY and CDR2 is SVGEGT.

The gene calls are TRBV10-1 and TRBJ1-1; D perhaps matches TRBD1 (6 bases). The germline V and J ends were trimmed by 8 bases and 6 bases, with 19 bases remaining between them. Germline V gives CDR1 WNHNN, CDR2 SYGVQD (reference sequence). The CDR3 covers 14 residues. The CDR3 sequence is CASSAVGRGAEAFF. The CDR3 DNA reads TGCGCCAGCTCCGCTGTGGGCAGGGGCGCTGAAGCTTTCTTT.

The chain uses TRBV6-4 and TRBJ2-7; D not certain. The CDR3 contains 15 residues. Trimming shortened V by 4 bases and J by 2 bases, and 15 bases separated the two germline ends. Germline V gene sequence: CDR1 MRHNA, CDR2 SNTAGT. CDR3 protein: CASSGGLREPYEQYF. CDR3 DNA sequence: TGTGCCAGCAGTGGTGGCTTAAGGGAACCCTACGAGCAGTACTTC.

The genes are TRBV7-9 and TRBJ2-7, with D unresolved. This CDR3 is 12 amino acids long. V lost 4 bases to trimming and J lost 12 bases, with 16 bases between them. Looked up from germline, CDR1 is SEHNR and CDR2 is FQNEAQ (reference sequence). The CDR3 region is CASSSTHLLGYF. CDR3 in DNA: TGTGCCAGCAGCTCCACTCATCTCCTAGGGTACTTC.

J is TRBJ1-2 and V is TRBV19; a weak D match, TRBD1 (6 bases). V lost 7 bases and J 6 bases, leaving 18 bases between the germline ends. Germline V gene data show CDR1 as LNHDA and CDR2 as SQIVND (reference sequence). The CDR3 is made up of 14 amino acids. The CDR3 DNA is TGTGCCAGTACCGAGCAGGGGCGGGAGAATGGCTACACCTTC. Encoded protein: CASTEQGRENGYTF.

This clone was counted once. The rearrangement links TRBV11-2 to TRBJ1-2; D is possibly TRBD1 (6 bases). The CDR3 consists of 16 residues. V was trimmed by 5 bases and J by 0 bases, leaving 16 bases between them. CDR1 and CDR2 from the germline V gene are SGHAT and FQNNGV. For the CDR3, the DNA is TGTGCCAGCAGCCCGAGGAACCAGGGGTCTAACTATGGCTACACCTTC. It specifies CASSPRNQGSNYGYTF.

This chain uses TRBV12-5 with TRBJ2-7; unclear D gene. V lost 4 bases and J 0 bases, leaving 13 bases between the germline ends. Germline CDR1 reads LGHNT; CDR2 reads FRNRAP. The CDR3 covers 15 residues. CDR3 coding DNA: TGTGCTAGTGGTTCTTTCACGACGAGCTCCTACGAGCAGTACTTC. Amino acids: CASGSFTTSSYEQYF. Full variable domain (remainder filled in from reference TRBV12-5 and TRBJ2-7): DARVTQTPRHKVTEMGQEVTMRCQPILGHNTVFWYRQTMMQGLELLAYFRNRAPLDDSGMPKDRFSAEMPDATLATLKIQPSEPRDSAVYFCASGSFTTSSYEQYFGPGTRLTVT.

The CDR3, as DNA: TGTGCCAGCACCTTAGGACTAGCGACAGATACGCAGTATTTT. This sequence encodes CASTLGLATDTQYF. V is TRBV27 and J is TRBJ2-3, with TRBD2 matching over 9 bases. Germline CDR1 MNHEY, CDR2 SMNVEV (reference sequence). This CDR3 is built from 14 residues. Trimming took 7 bases from V and 3 from J; bases not matched to a gene: 5.

The CDR3 sequence is CASSLGSRNYGYTF. The DNA of the CDR3 is TGCGCCAGCAGCTTGGGGTCCAGGAACTATGGCTACACCTTC. This sequence joins TRBV5-1 and TRBJ1-2; D is unclear. V lost 0 bases and J 2 bases, leaving 8 bases between the germline ends. Germline loops: CDR1 SGHRS, CDR2 YFSETQ. The CDR3 has 14 amino acids.

The chain combines TRBV7-2 with TRBJ1-3, with D unresolved. Looked up from germline, CDR1 is SGHTA and CDR2 is FQGNSA. V dropped 5 bases and J dropped 0 bases, with 11 bases sitting between them. The CDR3 is 15 amino acids. This chain's CDR3 is CASSHDWSSGNTIYF. The CDR3 bases are TGTGCCAGCAGCCACGACTGGAGCTCTGGAAACACCATATATTTT.

The chain carries TRBV5-1 and TRBJ2-3; 8 bases map to TRBD1. V dropped 1 base and J dropped 14; count of bases not matched to a gene: 12. This CDR3 has 14 residues. Germline CDR1 SGHRS, CDR2 YFSETQ. CDR3 sequence (DNA): TGCGCCAGCAGCTTGAGGACAGGGCTAGACCTGTCGTATTTT. Amino acids: CASSLRTGLDLSYF.

The genes are TRBV24-1 and TRBJ2-5; unclear D gene. Germline V gene data show CDR1 as KGHDR and CDR2 as SFDVKD. V lost 3 bases and J lost 1, with 5 bases in between. This CDR3 contains 13 residues. CDR3 residues: CATSDAFQETQYF. The DNA of the CDR3 is TGTGCCACCAGTGATGCCTTCCAAGAGACCCAGTACTTC.

This clone qualifies as medium-sized. J is TRBJ2-7 and V is TRBV3-1 (or the pseudogene TRBV3-2); 7 bases match TRBD1. The trim removed 4 bases at V and 6 bases at J, leaving 6 bases unmatched. The germline V gene has CDR1 LGHDT and CDR2 YNNKEL (reference sequence). The length of the CDR3 is 13 residues. CDR3 sequence reads: CASSPTGKGEQYF. Written as DNA, the CDR3 is TGTGCCAGCAGCCCGACAGGGAAGGGCGAGCAGTACTTC.

V and J are TRBV18 and TRBJ2-3, with 10 bases identical to TRBD2. Germline CDR1 KGHSH, CDR2 LQKENI. J lost 2 bases, V lost 1 base, and 3 bases had no gene match. The CDR3 spans 16 residues. The CDR3 loop is CASSPLSGGATDTQYF. The CDR3 nucleotides are TGTGCCAGCTCACCACTAAGCGGGGGGGCCACAGATACGCAGTATTTT.

The J gene is TRBJ2-2, the V gene TRBV5-5; 8 positions match TRBD1. J gave up 1 base and V 4 bases, and 9 bases lay outside the gene matches. This CDR3 is 17 amino acids long. Germline CDR1 is SGHKS and CDR2 is YYEKEE (reference sequence). The CDR3 DNA follows: TGTGCCAGCAGCGTACGCGACAGGGGCGAGAACACCGGGGAGCTGTTTTTT. Encoded protein: CASSVRDRGENTGELFF.

V gene TRBV6-1 combines with J gene TRBJ2-7, with D unclear. Germline lookup yields CDR1 MNHNS and CDR2 SASEGT. V lost 0 bases, J lost 5 bases, and 2 bases lay in between. The CDR3 runs 11 residues. CDR3 amino acids: CASSEANEQYF. The CDR3 DNA reads TGTGCCAGCAGTGAAGCCAACGAGCAGTACTTC.

The chain combines TRBV12-3 or TRBV12-4 with TRBJ1-1; 7 bases are shared with TRBD1. The CDR3 consists of 12 residues. The V segment lost 5 bases and the J segment 6 bases; nucleotides outside the gene matches: 3. CDR3 loop: CASSDGQAEAFF. The CDR3 DNA follows: TGTGCCAGCAGTGACGGACAGGCTGAAGCTTTCTTT.

This rearrangement joins TRBV2 to TRBJ1-6; D unresolved. Deletions cut 7 bases from V and 11 bases from J, with 12 bases between. Germline CDR1 SNHLY, CDR2 FYNNEI. The CDR3 totals 12 residues. This CDR3 reads CASNGLRTPLHF. DNA of the CDR3: TGTGCCAGCAACGGTCTTCGGACACCCCTCCACTTT.

V is TRBV6-5 and J is TRBJ2-7; 8 nucleotides line up with TRBD2. The CDR3 has 15 residues. The V gene's germline CDR1 is MNHEY and CDR2 SVGAGI. V shed 7 bases, J shed 1 base, and the junction held 9 bases outside the gene matches. This CDR3 reads CASTSSGGASYEQYF. The DNA of the CDR3 is TGTGCCAGCACTTCCAGCGGGGGCGCTTCCTACGAGCAGTACTTC.

This clone appeared a few times. The chain has TRBV11-2 and TRBJ2-4; D is possibly TRBD2 (7 bases). V lost 5 bases and J 15 bases, leaving 20 bases between the germline ends. This CDR3 region has 13 residues. In germline, CDR1 is SGHAT, CDR2 FQNNGV. The CDR3 loop reads CASSLGEGGAAYF. As DNA, the CDR3 is TGTGCCAGCAGCCTTGGGGAAGGGGGGGCCGCGTACTTC. The full variable domain, in which reference TRBV11-2 and TRBJ2-4 provide the parts outside the CDR3, is EAGVAQSPRYKIIEKRQSVAFWCNPISGHATLYWYQQILGQGPKLLIQFQNNGVVDDSQLPKDRFSAERLKGVDSTLKIQPAKLEDSAVYLCASSLGEGGAAYFGAGTRLSVL.

The chain employs TRBV2 and TRBJ2-1, with TRBD2 matching 16 bases. Germline lookup yields CDR1 SNHLY and CDR2 FYNNEI. V lost 6 bases to trimming and J lost 8 bases; unmatched junction nucleotides: 4. The length of the CDR3 is 15 residues. The CDR3 region is CASRGTSGGAHEQFF. DNA of the CDR3: TGTGCCAGCAGAGGGACTAGCGGGGGGGCACATGAGCAGTTCTTC.

This clone occurred a few times. The CDR3 spells CSVPLGYRDGGYGYTF. The CDR3, as DNA: TGCAGCGTCCCACTCGGATACAGGGATGGAGGATATGGCTACACCTTC. This chain uses TRBV29-1 with TRBJ1-2; possible D gene TRBD1, 6 bases. CDR1 SQVTM and CDR2 ANQGSEA come from the germline V gene. This CDR3 comprises 16 residues. V lost 6 bases and J lost 5, with 25 bases in between.

V is TRBV5-1 and J is TRBJ2-1; the match to TRBD1 covers 7 bases. The CDR3 is 15 amino acids. The germline V gene has CDR1 SGHRS and CDR2 YFSETQ. Losses at the gene ends were 4 bases for V and 6 bases for J; bases not matched to a gene: 10. CDR3 sequence: CASSEIVGQSNEQFF. As DNA, the CDR3 is TGCGCCAGCAGCGAAATAGTGGGACAGAGCAATGAGCAGTTCTTC.

The J gene is TRBJ2-2, the V gene TRBV7-8, with D uncertain. Germline CDR1 reads SGHVS; CDR2 reads FQNEAQ. The V end lost 2 bases, the J end lost 1 base, and 8 bases lay between the germline ends. The CDR3 extends over 15 amino acids. The DNA for the CDR3 is TGTGCCAGCAGCTTAACCGGCAGGAACACCGGGGAGCTGTTTTTT. Translation gives CASSLTGRNTGELFF.

This chain joins TRBV18 and TRBJ2-7; either TRBD1 or TRBD2 may fit D (5 bases each). V gave up 2 bases and J gave up 6 bases, with 11 bases separating them. The CDR3 is 13 amino acids. Germline CDR1 reads KGHSH; CDR2 reads LQKENI. The CDR3 DNA is TGTGCCAGCTCACCATCCAGAGGGGCCGAGCAGTACTTC. Its protein product is CASSPSRGAEQYF. The variable domain in full, completed from reference TRBV18 and TRBJ2-7, reads NAGVMQNPRHLVRRRGQEARLRCSPMKGHSHVYWYRQLPEEGLKFMVYLQKENIIDESGMPKERFSAEFPKEGPSILRIQQVVRGDSAAYFCASSPSRGAEQYFGPGTRLTVT.

The J gene is TRBJ2-7, the V gene TRBV5-1; 7 bases match TRBD2. The junction had 3 bases not matched to a gene; V was cut back by 0 bases and J by 9 bases. Germline CDR1 and CDR2: SGHRS and YFSETQ. The CDR3 runs to 12 residues. CDR3 protein: CASSLVGEGQYF. The CDR3 nucleotides are TGCGCCAGCAGCTTGGTAGGGGAGGGGCAGTACTTC.

This sequence joins TRBV28 and TRBJ1-5, with 7 bases matching TRBD1. The CDR3 extends over 14 amino acids. Trimming cost V 5 bases and J 7 bases; bases outside gene matches: 8. Per the germline V gene, CDR1 is MDHEN and CDR2 is SYDVKM. The CDR3 DNA follows: TGTGCCAGCAGTCCATCGACAGGGCGCCAGCCCCAGCATTTT. The encoded protein is CASSPSTGRQPQHF.

The table lists this clone with a count of one. The chain has TRBV7-3 and TRBJ2-1; 8 positions match TRBD2. This CDR3 region has 16 residues. Germline V gene lookup returns CDR1 SGHTA and CDR2 FQGTGA. V lost 3 bases and J lost 5; bases outside the gene matches: 9. CDR3 sequence (DNA): TGTGCCAGCAGCTTGACGGCGGGGGGCGCAAACAATGAGCAGTTCTTC. Protein product: CASSLTAGGANNEQFF.

V and J are TRBV3-1 (or the pseudogene TRBV3-2) and TRBJ1-2, with TRBD1 as a possible D gene (6 bases). CDR1 is LGHDT and CDR2 is YNNKEL in the germline V gene (reference sequence). This CDR3 has 15 amino acids. Trimming removed 1 base from V and 7 bases from J, with 16 bases in between. The CDR3 DNA sequence: TGTGCCAGCAGCCAAGGAGGGGCGGGGGCTGGTGGCTACACCTTC. Its protein is CASSQGGAGAGGYTF.

The chain combines TRBV6-1 with TRBJ1-6; D gene unclear. The CDR3 spans 13 residues. V was trimmed by 3 bases and J by 8 bases, leaving 8 bases between them. Germline V CDR1 and CDR2: MNHNS, SASEGT. The CDR3 DNA is TGTGCCAGCAGTGACACGGCTGATTCACCCCTCCACTTT. It encodes CASSDTADSPLHF.